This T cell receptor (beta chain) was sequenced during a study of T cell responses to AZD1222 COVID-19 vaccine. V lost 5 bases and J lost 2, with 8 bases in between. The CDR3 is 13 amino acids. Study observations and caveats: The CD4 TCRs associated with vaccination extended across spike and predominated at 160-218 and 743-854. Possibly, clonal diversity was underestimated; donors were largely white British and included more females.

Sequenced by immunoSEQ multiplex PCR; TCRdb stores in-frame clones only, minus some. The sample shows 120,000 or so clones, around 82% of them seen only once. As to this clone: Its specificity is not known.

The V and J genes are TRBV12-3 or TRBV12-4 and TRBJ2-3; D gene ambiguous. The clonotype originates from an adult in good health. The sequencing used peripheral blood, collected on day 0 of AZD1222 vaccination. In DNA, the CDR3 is TGTGCCAGCAGTCCATTAGTCACAGATACGCAGTATTTT. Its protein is CASSPLVTDTQYF.